This is a list of T cell receptor beta chains from one sample in a study of OX40 agonist ivuxolimab in advanced cancers. Libraries were prepared by immunoSEQ multiplex PCR; TCRdb keeps only in-frame clonotypes and omits some of them. The table records tens of thousands of clones, 65% to 90% of them present only once. Sequences were derived from CD4+ or CD8+ T cells sorted from blood, sampled in a trial of the OX40 agonist ivuxolimab. The receptors stem from an adult with an advanced solid tumor such as melanoma, head and neck, liver or kidney cancer. Both conserved end residues are part of each CDR3. The order of the fields is V gene, clone size, D gene, J gene, CDR3 DNA, CDR3 protein. The D gene is left open where the match is weak. Clone size is shown for a subset of rows, as once, few, many or a class of expanded clone.

V: TRBV9
size: NA
D: TRBD1
J: TRBJ1-3
DNA: TGTGCCAGCAGCGCAGGGACAGCATCTGGAAACACCATATATTTT
CDR3: CASSAGTASGNTIYF

V: TRBV9
size: NA
D: TRBD1
J: TRBJ2-3
DNA: TGTGCCAGCAGCCCCCGGGACAGGGGGCGAGCAGATACGCAGTATTTT
CDR3: CASSPRDRGRADTQYF

V: TRBV5-1
size: NA
D: TRBD1
J: TRBJ1-6
DNA: TGCGCCAGCACGGGGGACAGCTCCTATAATTCACCCCTCCACTTT
CDR3: CASTGDSSYNSPLHF

V: TRBV30
size: NA
D: TRBD1
J: TRBJ1-1
DNA: TGTGCCTGGAGTTTGACAGGGTCTACTAACACTGAAGCTTTCTTT
CDR3: CAWSLTGSTNTEAFF

V: TRBV4-1
size: NA
D: TRBD1
J: TRBJ1-5
DNA: TGCGCCAGCAGCCAAGGGGAACAGGGGGATCAGCCCCAGCATTTT
CDR3: CASSQGEQGDQPQHF

V: TRBV4-3
size: NA
D: TRBD1
J: TRBJ2-2
DNA: TGCGCCAGCAGCCACGGAGACAGGGGCACCGGGGAGCTGTTTTTT
CDR3: CASSHGDRGTGELFF

V: TRBV19
size: NA
D: NA
J: TRBJ1-2
DNA: TGTGCCAGTTATCAGGTCTTCTATGGCTACACCTTC
CDR3: CASYQVFYGYTF

V: TRBV15
size: few
D: TRBD1
J: TRBJ2-7
DNA: TGTGCCACCAGCAGAGATAATACAGGGGGCTATTGGGAGCAGTACTTC
CDR3: CATSRDNTGGYWEQYF

V: TRBV6-5
size: NA
D: TRBD1
J: TRBJ1-1
DNA: TGTGCCGCGGGACAGGGGGAAGCTGAAGCTTTCTTT
CDR3: CAAGQGEAEAFF

V: TRBV30
size: NA
D: NA
J: TRBJ2-7
DNA: TGCGCCCTCGGGACGGGCTCCTACGAGCAGTACTTC
CDR3: CALGTGSYEQYF

V: TRBV5-6
size: NA
D: NA
J: TRBJ1-6
DNA: TGTGCCAGCTCCGAGCAGAACTCACCCCTCCACTTT
CDR3: CASSEQNSPLHF

V: TRBV2
size: once
D: NA
J: TRBJ2-5
DNA: TGTGCCAGCAGTGAAGCGGGGCGGGAAGAGACCCAGTACTTC
CDR3: CASSEAGREETQYF

V: TRBV7-2
size: NA
D: NA
J: TRBJ2-3
DNA: TGTGCCAGCAGCTTAGCTCGTAGCGGCACAGATACGCAGTATTTT
CDR3: CASSLARSGTDTQYF

V: TRBV15
size: NA
D: NA
J: TRBJ1-2
DNA: TGTGCCACCAGCCTACAGGGAAAGAGTGGCCTCACCTTC
CDR3: CATSLQGKSGLTF

V: TRBV30
size: NA
D: NA
J: TRBJ1-1
DNA: TGTGCCTGGAGTGTAAAAACAGGTTGGAACACTGAAGCTTTCTTT
CDR3: CAWSVKTGWNTEAFF

V: TRBV6-5
size: once
D: NA
J: TRBJ2-3
DNA: TGTGCCAGCAGTTCCACAGGTTATACGCAGTATTTT
CDR3: CASSSTGYTQYF

V: TRBV27
size: NA
D: TRBD2
J: TRBJ2-3
DNA: TGTGCCAGCAGCCACAATAGGGTCCTAGCGGGGGCTGAAGATACGCAGTATTTT
CDR3: CASSHNRVLAGAEDTQYF

V: TRBV18
size: NA
D: TRBD1
J: TRBJ1-2
DNA: TGTGCCAGCTCACTCTGGGACAGAAACTATGGCTACACCTTC
CDR3: CASSLWDRNYGYTF

V: TRBV18
size: NA
D: NA
J: TRBJ2-6
DNA: TGTGCCAGCTCACCACAGGAGTTGGCCAACGTCCTGACTTTC
CDR3: CASSPQELANVLTF

V: TRBV9
size: NA
D: NA
J: TRBJ1-1
DNA: TGTGCCAGCAGCGTATCGATTGGACAGATGAACACTGAAGCTTTCTTT
CDR3: CASSVSIGQMNTEAFF

V: TRBV10-3
size: NA
D: TRBD1
J: TRBJ2-7
DNA: TGTGCCATCAGAATGACAGGGGGCCCGGGGGAGCAGTACTTC
CDR3: CAIRMTGGPGEQYF

V: TRBV5-1
size: once
D: NA
J: TRBJ1-2
DNA: TGCGCCAGCAGCTTCCCCAGCGATAACTATGGCTACACCTTC
CDR3: CASSFPSDNYGYTF

V: TRBV11-3
size: NA
D: NA
J: TRBJ2-1
DNA: TGTGCCAGCAGCTCCCATTGGCGGACCTACAATGAGCAGTTCTTC
CDR3: CASSSHWRTYNEQFF

V: TRBV5-6
size: NA
D: NA
J: TRBJ1-6
DNA: TGTGCCAGCAGCCCGGTCGACGGTCGTAATTCATCCCTCCACTTT
CDR3: CASSPVDGRNSSLHF

V: TRBV29-1
size: NA
D: TRBD1
J: TRBJ2-5
DNA: TGCAGCGCTGGGGGCCGGGACAGGGGGCCCCAGACCCAGTACTTC
CDR3: CSAGGRDRGPQTQYF

V: TRBV2
size: NA
D: TRBD1
J: TRBJ2-7
DNA: TGTGCCAGCAGTGGACAGGGTAGAGGGATGTACTTC
CDR3: CASSGQGRGMYF

V: TRBV27
size: NA
D: NA
J: TRBJ2-3
DNA: TGTGCCAGCAACTTTTGGGGACTTCCCCGAAACACAGATACGCAGTATTTT
CDR3: CASNFWGLPRNTDTQYF

V: TRBV18
size: once
D: NA
J: TRBJ2-3
DNA: TGTGCCAGCTCACCAATTGGAAGCACAGATACGCAGTATTTT
CDR3: CASSPIGSTDTQYF

V: TRBV18
size: NA
D: NA
J: TRBJ2-1
DNA: TGTGCCAGCTCACCAAGGCCCCAGGGAGGTGATGAGCAGTTCTTC
CDR3: CASSPRPQGGDEQFF

V: TRBV5-1
size: NA
D: TRBD1
J: TRBJ2-7
DNA: TGCGCCAGCAGCCCTGGGACAGGGGTCGAGCAGTACTTC
CDR3: CASSPGTGVEQYF

V: TRBV4-1
size: NA
D: NA
J: TRBJ2-3
DNA: TGCGCCAGCAGCCTCCGACTAGTTTCCAGCACAGATACGCAGTATTTT
CDR3: CASSLRLVSSTDTQYF

V: TRBV18
size: NA
D: TRBD1
J: TRBJ2-7
DNA: TGTGCCAGCTCACGGGGGACAGGCCTCCTCGACGAGCAGTACTTC
CDR3: CASSRGTGLLDEQYF

V: TRBV5-5
size: NA
D: NA
J: TRBJ2-5
DNA: TGTGCCAGCAGCTTTGGGGACACAAAAGAGACCCAGTACTTC
CDR3: CASSFGDTKETQYF

V: TRBV29-1
size: NA
D: TRBD2
J: TRBJ2-7
DNA: TGCAGCGTTGTAGGGGAGGGCTACGAGCAGTACTTC
CDR3: CSVVGEGYEQYF

V: TRBV5-1
size: NA
D: NA
J: TRBJ2-2
DNA: TGCGCCAGCAGCATAAGACCGGCGGAGCTCTCCGGGGAGCTGTTTTTT
CDR3: CASSIRPAELSGELFF

V: TRBV2
size: NA
D: NA
J: TRBJ2-1
DNA: TGTGCCGGCACGGGGTGGCTTTACAATGAGCAGTTCTTC
CDR3: CAGTGWLYNEQFF

V: TRBV7-6
size: once
D: NA
J: TRBJ2-2
DNA: TGTGCCAGCAGCTTAGGCGGGGGCGGCACCGGGGAGCTGTTTTTT
CDR3: CASSLGGGGTGELFF

V: TRBV18
size: once
D: NA
J: TRBJ2-1
DNA: TGTGCCAGCTCACTCGTAGTGGGTAATGAGCAGTTCTTC
CDR3: CASSLVVGNEQFF

V: TRBV5-1
size: NA
D: NA
J: TRBJ1-1
DNA: TGCGCCAGCAGCTTGGGAGGGGGCACTGAAGCTTTCTTT
CDR3: CASSLGGGTEAFF

V: TRBV9
size: once
D: NA
J: TRBJ2-3
DNA: TGTGCCAGCACCCAGTGGGGGAGAGGGGCAGATACGCAGTATTTT
CDR3: CASTQWGRGADTQYF

V: TRBV12-5
size: NA
D: TRBD1
J: TRBJ2-1
DNA: TGTGCTAGTGGTTTGGGACAGGGATTCTACAATGAGCAGTTCTTC
CDR3: CASGLGQGFYNEQFF

V: TRBV7-8
size: NA
D: TRBD2
J: TRBJ2-1
DNA: TGTGCCAGCAGCCCTGGACTAGCGGGAGATACCTACAATGAGCAGTTCTTC
CDR3: CASSPGLAGDTYNEQFF

V: TRBV30
size: NA
D: TRBD1
J: TRBJ1-2
DNA: TGTGCCTCCACAGGGGACGACTATGGCTACACCTTC
CDR3: CASTGDDYGYTF

V: TRBV19
size: NA
D: NA
J: TRBJ2-6
DNA: TGTGCCAGTAGTATAGTTGCTTCCCGCTCTGGGGCCAACGTCCTGACTTTC
CDR3: CASSIVASRSGANVLTF

V: TRBV6-6
size: NA
D: NA
J: TRBJ1-5
DNA: TGTGCCAGCAGTTACTCATTCGGTCAGCCCCAGCATTTT
CDR3: CASSYSFGQPQHF

V: TRBV6-6
size: NA
D: NA
J: TRBJ1-2
DNA: TGTGCCAGCAGGCACACAGGTGTCGATGGCTACACCTTC
CDR3: CASRHTGVDGYTF

V: TRBV5-1
size: NA
D: NA
J: TRBJ1-1
DNA: TGCGCCAGCAGTATCCAGGGGCTGAACACTGAAGCTTTCTTT
CDR3: CASSIQGLNTEAFF

V: TRBV5-4
size: NA
D: NA
J: TRBJ1-2
DNA: TGTGCCAGCAGCCGGGACAACTTTGATGGCTACACCTTC
CDR3: CASSRDNFDGYTF

V: TRBV6-6
size: NA
D: TRBD1
J: TRBJ1-1
DNA: TGTGCCAGCAGTACAGGAGGGGGCTGGACTGAAGCTTTCTTT
CDR3: CASSTGGGWTEAFF

V: TRBV7-9
size: once
D: NA
J: TRBJ2-7
DNA: TGTGCCAGCAGCTTATCGCACTCCTACGAGCAGTACTTC
CDR3: CASSLSHSYEQYF

V: TRBV18
size: few
D: NA
J: TRBJ1-5
DNA: TGTGCCAGCTCACCAGGAGTTTTTAGCAATCAGCCCCAGCATTTT
CDR3: CASSPGVFSNQPQHF

V: TRBV5-6
size: NA
D: NA
J: TRBJ1-1
DNA: TGTGCCAGCAGCTGGGGACACCCAGGAACTGAAGCTTTCTTT
CDR3: CASSWGHPGTEAFF

V: TRBV6-5
size: NA
D: NA
J: TRBJ2-7
DNA: TGTGCCAGCAGTTACTCGACCGGTCAGGGGAAAAACGAGCAGTACTTC
CDR3: CASSYSTGQGKNEQYF

V: TRBV2
size: NA
D: TRBD1
J: TRBJ2-7
DNA: TGTGCCAGCCGCGAGGGGGCTTACGAGCAGTACTTC
CDR3: CASREGAYEQYF

V: TRBV4-1
size: NA
D: TRBD1
J: TRBJ1-2
DNA: TGCGCCAGCAGCCAAATACAGGGGGCTAACTATGGCTACACCTTC
CDR3: CASSQIQGANYGYTF